These 13 T cell receptor beta chains share one sample of origin, sequenced in a study of blood T cells in healthy people across ages. Alongside a J-beta primer mix, a sample-barcoded 5' primer served in a second PCR lasting roughly 6 to 11 cycles. TCRdb fed the 5' RACE reads into MiXCR, producing one record per CDR3 protein. The repertoire holds about 1,500,000 distinct CDR3 sequences, with 28% as singletons. The sequenced sample consisted of blood. These receptors originate from a woman in her 30s in good health.

This clonotype came up many times. The J gene is TRBJ2-1, the V gene TRBV24-1; D is uncertain. The CDR3 consists of 14 residues. From germline, CDR1 is KGHDR and CDR2 SFDVKD. V gave up 3 bases and J gave up 7 bases, with 12 bases separating them. CDR3 sequence reads: CATSDTAPRNEQFF. The CDR3 region has the DNA TGTGCCACCAGTGATACAGCCCCGCGGAATGAGCAGTTCTTC.

Remarks on this clonotype: This may be a read error, as it is one base from a much larger clone. V gene TRBV20-1 combines with J gene TRBJ2-1; no firm D call. The end of the DNA is better explained by TRBJ2-7, so the J call may be wrong. The CDR3 runs to 16 residues. CDR1 is DFQATT, CDR2 SNEGSKA, per germline (reference sequence). CDR3 sequence reads: CSPSSHSGLSYNEQYF. CDR3 coding DNA: TGCAGTCCCTCCTCCCATTCAGGCCTCTCCTACAATGAGCAGTACTTC.

In this sample, this clonotype turned up many times. J is TRBJ2-7 and V is TRBV7-9; possibly TRBD2 for D (6 bases). Trimming stripped 8 bases from V and 4 bases from J, with 15 bases between. Per the germline V gene, CDR1 is SEHNR and CDR2 is FQNEAQ (reference sequence). This CDR3 has 13 residues. CDR3 region: CASGGGSPYEQYF. The DNA of the CDR3 is TGTGCCAGCGGTGGGGGGTCCCCTTACGAGCAGTACTTC.

V and J are TRBV18 and TRBJ2-7; D is perhaps TRBD1 or TRBD2 (6 bases each). Germline V gene data show CDR1 as KGHSH and CDR2 as LQKENI. Between the trimmed V and J ends, which lost 5 bases and 0 bases, there was a span of 14 bases. This CDR3 comprises 15 residues. CDR3 loop: CASSSGEDSSYEQYF. In DNA, the CDR3 is TGTGCCAGCTCATCAGGGGAGGACAGCTCCTACGAGCAGTACTTC.

This clonotype turned up a few times. The chain employs TRBV27 and TRBJ2-1; 9 nucleotides align to TRBD2. This CDR3 spans 15 amino acids. Germline CDR1 is MNHEY and CDR2 is SMNVEV (reference sequence). Losses at the gene ends were 8 bases for V and 4 bases for J; bases not matched to a gene: 9. The CDR3 reads CASSIRTSVYNEQFF. In DNA form, the CDR3 reads TGTGCCAGCTCAATACGGACTAGCGTATACAATGAGCAGTTCTTC.

The J gene is TRBJ1-2, the V gene TRBV30; D uncertain. The CDR3 has 11 amino acids. Germline V CDR1 and CDR2: GTSNPN, SVGIG (reference sequence). Trimming took 4 bases from V and 4 from J, leaving 7 bases between them. The CDR3 is CAWMTFYGYTF. The DNA for the CDR3 is TGTGCCTGGATGACATTCTATGGCTACACCTTC.

This chain joins TRBV2 and TRBJ2-4; 10 bases map to TRBD2. The J call could be wrong; TRBJ2-7 is a better fit for the DNA end. Germline assignment: CDR1 SNHLY and CDR2 FYNNEI. CDR3 length: 13 residues. The CDR3 loop reads CASKLAGKGEQYF. The CDR3 coding sequence is TGTGCCAGCAAACTAGCGGGAAAAGGCGAGCAGTACTTC.

The V call is TRBV7-2, the J call TRBJ1-1; weak D call: TRBD1 (5 bases). The germline CDR1 and CDR2 sequences are SGHTA and FQGNSA. The ends were cut back, 7 bases at V and 4 bases at J, with 13 bases in the middle. The CDR3 covers 13 residues. DNA of the CDR3: TGTGCCAGCACCCTGAACGGGGGCACTGAAGCTTTCTTT. This encodes CASTLNGGTEAFF.

This clonotype turned up a few times. The J gene is TRBJ1-1, the V gene TRBV27; possible D gene TRBD1, 5 bases. CDR3 length: 15 residues. Germline V CDR1 and CDR2: MNHEY, SMNVEV (reference sequence). V was shortened by 2 bases and J by 1 base, with 11 bases between the two germline ends. CDR3 loop: CASSLTGRKNTEAFF. In DNA, the CDR3 is TGTGCCAGCAGTTTAACAGGACGGAAGAACACTGAAGCTTTCTTT.

This clonotype was seen ten or more times. V is TRBV4-1 and J is TRBJ2-5, with 15 bases aligning to TRBD2. CDR1 MGHRA and CDR2 YSYEKL come from the germline V gene. This CDR3 has 16 residues. V lost 2 bases and J lost 5; bases outside the gene matches: 3. The CDR3 DNA reads TGCGCCAGCAGCCAATCCGGACTAGCGGGGGGGGAGACCCAGTACTTC. This translates into CASSQSGLAGGETQYF.

J is TRBJ2-5 and V is TRBV19; D remains unclear. The ends were cut back, 3 bases at V and 0 bases at J, with 5 bases in the middle. The CDR3 runs 13 residues. Germline-derived CDR1 and CDR2 are LNHDA and SQIVND (reference sequence). The CDR3 DNA sequence: TGTGCCAGTAGTATTAGGTACCAAGAGACCCAGTACTTC. Translation gives CASSIRYQETQYF.

Comment on this clonotype: The germline gene is not matched at one end of the junction; a read error may be the cause. CDR3: CATSDYAGTGIFF. In DNA form, the CDR3 reads TGTGCTACCAGTGATTATGCCGGGACAGGAATTTTCTTT. V usage is TRBV24-1 and J usage is TRBJ1-1, with 8 bases identical to TRBD1. CDR3 length: 13 amino acids. The germline V gene has CDR1 KGHDR and CDR2 SFDVKD.

The V call is TRBV28, the J call TRBJ2-5, with 8 bases fitting TRBD2. The J call may be mistaken, given a closer DNA end match to TRBJ2-7. The CDR3 has 15 residues. Germline CDR1 reads MDHEN; CDR2 reads SYDVKM. CDR3 sequence (DNA): TGTGCCAGCAGTTTTATATCCGGGGGGGCTTACGAGCAGTACTTC. It encodes CASSFISGGAYEQYF.